Presented here are 9 T cell receptor beta chains from one specimen sequenced in a study of tumor-infiltrating lymphocytes in primary liver carcinoma. For blood RNA, unsorted whole blood served as the source, and germline DNA was extracted too. A constant-region primer primed TCR beta cDNA synthesis from 400 to 550 ng of total RNA. Each TCR beta library was derived from three nested multiplex PCR rounds that employed slightly modified ARM-PCR. Two initial PCR rounds of about 11 cycles each paired TRBV1-TRBV30 forward primers with a C-beta reverse primer. MiXCR, run by TCRdb on the multiplex PCR reads, gives a single entry per CDR3 protein. The sample has about 180,000 distinct CDR3 sequences; less than 65% are singletons. The sequenced sample consisted of peripheral blood. Source of these receptors: a man in his forties with primary liver carcinoma and hepatitis B virus infection.

The genes are TRBV6-7 and TRBJ2-3; 7 nucleotides match TRBD1. TRBV6-7 is an open reading frame whose function is uncertain. The length of the CDR3 is 18 residues. V was pared by 9 bases and J by 3 bases, with 21 bases of the junction left unmatched. CDR3 sequence reads: CASKGGGSTGPGTDTQYF. The CDR3 DNA follows: TGTGCCAGTAAGGGTGGTGGTTCGACAGGGCCTGGTACAGATACGCAGTATTTT.

The gene calls are TRBV25-1 and TRBJ1-3, with no clear D. The germline gives CDR1 MGHDK, CDR2 SYGVNS. Trimming took 5 bases from V and 8 from J, leaving 13 bases between them. This CDR3 comprises 13 residues. The CDR3 protein is CASSPVYRDTIYF. For the CDR3, the DNA is TGTGCCAGCAGTCCGGTCTACCGCGACACCATATATTTT. The variable domain in full, with the rest retrieved from reference TRBV25-1 and TRBJ1-3, is EADIYQTPRYLVIGTGKKITLECSQTMGHDKMYWYQQDPGMELHLIHYSYGVNSTEKGDLSSESTVSRIRTEHFPLTLESARPSHTSQYLCASSPVYRDTIYFGEGSWLTVV.

V usage is TRBV6-1 and J usage is TRBJ1-4; tentatively, D is TRBD1 (6 bases). The V end was cut by 5 bases, the J end by 10 bases, with 14 bases between. Germline-derived CDR1 and CDR2 are MNHNS and SASEGT. The CDR3 is 13 residues long. The CDR3 loop reads CASSTADRVKLFF. The CDR3, as DNA: TGTGCCAGCAGTACCGCGGACAGAGTAAAACTGTTTTTT.

This clonotype was seen more than once but under ten times. The chain links TRBV28 to TRBJ2-3; the D gene could be TRBD1 or TRBD2 (6 bases each). The germline gives CDR1 MDHEN, CDR2 SYDVKM. V dropped 4 bases and J dropped 11 bases, with 13 bases sitting between them. The CDR3 has 12 amino acids. The CDR3 sequence: CASSSSGGGQYF. DNA for the CDR3: TGTGCCAGCAGTTCCAGCGGAGGGGGGCAGTATTTT.

This clonotype was observed a few times. The chain recombines TRBV30 with TRBJ2-7, with 10 bases aligning to TRBD1. With 8 bases clipped from V and 2 bases from J, the junction kept 6 bases outside the gene matches. This CDR3 is built from 13 residues. Germline values: CDR1 GTSNPN, CDR2 SVGIG (reference sequence). CDR3 coding DNA: TGTGCCAGAACCGGGACAGGGGCCTACGAGCAGTACTTC. It yields the protein CARTGTGAYEQYF.

The chain combines TRBV30 with TRBJ2-1, with 7 positions matching TRBD2. Germline V CDR1 and CDR2: GTSNPN, SVGIG (reference sequence). V was pared by 3 bases and J by 7 bases, with 15 bases of the junction left unmatched. The CDR3 loop spans 16 amino acids. CDR3 coding DNA: TGTGCCTGGAGATTCCTAGTGGGAGGGCGAAGAAATGAGCAGTTCTTC. Residues: CAWRFLVGGRRNEQFF.

On this clonotype itself: Since a much larger clone is just one base distant, this may be a read error. This chain connects TRBV4-1 to TRBJ2-1; 13 bases map to TRBD2. V lost 1 base, J lost 6 bases, and 9 bases stayed unmatched. The CDR3 is 18 amino acids. Germline V gives CDR1 MGHRA, CDR2 YSYEKL. CDR3 nucleotide sequence: TGCGCCAGCAGCCAAGCCGTCTTACTAGCGGGAGGGTGCAATGAGCAGTTCTTC. Translated: CASSQAVLLAGGCNEQFF.

In the case of this clonotype: One end of the junction fails to match germline, which may point to a read error. This chain links TRBV11-2 with TRBJ2-5; D is undetermined. Germline V gives CDR1 SGHAT, CDR2 FQNNGV. This CDR3 is built from 14 residues. For the CDR3, the DNA is TGTGTCAGCAGTCTAACTCGCACGGGTCAGAGCCAGTACTTC. Translated, it gives CVSSLTRTGQSQYF.

The V call is TRBV11-1, the J call TRBJ1-5, with D possibly matching TRBD1 (6 bases). Trimming stripped 0 bases from V and 4 bases from J, with 19 bases between. CDR1 is SGHAT and CDR2 is FQDESV in the germline V gene (reference sequence). The CDR3 is 18 residues long. The CDR3, as DNA: TGTGCCAGCAGCTTAGCTACAGGGCTTCATGTGAGTAATCAGCCCCAGCATTTT. This gives the protein CASSLATGLHVSNQPQHF.